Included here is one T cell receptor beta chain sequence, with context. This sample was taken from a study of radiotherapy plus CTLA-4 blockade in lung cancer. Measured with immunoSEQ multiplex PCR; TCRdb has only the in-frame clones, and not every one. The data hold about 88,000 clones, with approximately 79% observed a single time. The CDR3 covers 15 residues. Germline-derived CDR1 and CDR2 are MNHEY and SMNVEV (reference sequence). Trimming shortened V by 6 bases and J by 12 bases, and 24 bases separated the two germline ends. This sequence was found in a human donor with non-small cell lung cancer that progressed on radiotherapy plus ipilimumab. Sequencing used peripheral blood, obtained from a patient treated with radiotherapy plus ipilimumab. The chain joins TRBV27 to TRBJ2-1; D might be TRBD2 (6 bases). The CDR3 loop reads CASRSVGRYDYSQFF. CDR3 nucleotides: TGTGCCAGCAGATCCGTTGGGAGGTACGATTATTCGCAGTTCTTC.